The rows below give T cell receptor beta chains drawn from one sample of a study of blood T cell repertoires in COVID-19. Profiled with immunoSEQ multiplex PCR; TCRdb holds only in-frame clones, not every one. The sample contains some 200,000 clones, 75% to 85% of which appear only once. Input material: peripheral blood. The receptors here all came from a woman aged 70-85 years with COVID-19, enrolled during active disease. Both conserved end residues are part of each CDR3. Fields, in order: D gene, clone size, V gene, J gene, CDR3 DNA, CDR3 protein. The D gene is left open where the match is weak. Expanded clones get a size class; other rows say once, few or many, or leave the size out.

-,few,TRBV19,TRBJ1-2,TGTGCCAGTAGTATAGATGGGGGGTATGGCTACACCTTC,CASSIDGGYGYTF
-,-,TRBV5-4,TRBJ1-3,TGTGCCAGCAGCTTGGACCCGGGAGCTGGAAACACCATATATTTT,CASSLDPGAGNTIYF
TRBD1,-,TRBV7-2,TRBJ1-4,TGTGCCAGCAGCTCCCGAGACAGGGTGGGTGGTGAAAAACTGTTTTTT,CASSSRDRVGGEKLFF
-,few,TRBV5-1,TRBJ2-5,TGCGCCAGCAGCTGGGGACCAGGCCAGGGAGGCGAGACCCAGTACTTC,CASSWGPGQGGETQYF
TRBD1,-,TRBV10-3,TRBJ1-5,TGTGCCATCAGCGGGACAGCTATGGAGCCCCAGCATTTT,CAISGTAMEPQHF
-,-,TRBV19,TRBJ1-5,TGTGCCAGTAGTACCAATTCCTGGACAGACCCGAATCAGCCCCAGCATTTT,CASSTNSWTDPNQPQHF
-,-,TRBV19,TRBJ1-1,TGTGCCAGTAGGCGGCAGGGCAACACTGAAGCTTTCTTT,CASRRQGNTEAFF
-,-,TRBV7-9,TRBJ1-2,TGTGCCAGCAGCTTATTGGCCTTTCCTAACTATGGCTACACCTTC,CASSLLAFPNYGYTF
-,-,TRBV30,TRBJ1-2,TGTGCCTGGAGTCCGGGATACAACTATGGCTACACCTTC,CAWSPGYNYGYTF
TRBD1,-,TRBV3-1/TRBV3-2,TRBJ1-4,TGTGCCAGCAGCCCATGGGACAGCACCAATGAAAAACTGTTTTTT,CASSPWDSTNEKLFF
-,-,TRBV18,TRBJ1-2,TGTGCCAGCTCACCTGGAGGGGTTCTAGGTAACTACACCTTC,CASSPGGVLGNYTF
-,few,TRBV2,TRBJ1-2,TGTGCCAGCAGTGCCCACAGACCTCTTAACTATGGCTACACCTTC,CASSAHRPLNYGYTF
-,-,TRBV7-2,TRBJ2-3,TGTGCCAGCAGCTTAGATTCCGGGGCAGATACGCAGTATTTT,CASSLDSGADTQYF
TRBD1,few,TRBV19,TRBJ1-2,TGTGCCAGTAAGATTAGGGGACAGCATAACTATGGCTACACCTTC,CASKIRGQHNYGYTF
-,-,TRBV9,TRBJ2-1,TGTGCCAGCAGCCCAAGGGATGGGGGGGGGCTCTACAATGAGCAGTTCTTC,CASSPRDGGGLYNEQFF
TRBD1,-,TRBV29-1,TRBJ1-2,TGCAGCGTTGCACAGGGGGGAGGCTACACCTTC,CSVAQGGGYTF
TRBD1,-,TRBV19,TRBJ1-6,TGTGCCAGTACGGACAGGGTTTCTAATTCACCCCTCCACTTT,CASTDRVSNSPLHF
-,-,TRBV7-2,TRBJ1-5,TGTGCCAGCAGCTTAGTGGGGGGGAACAATCAGCCCCAGCATTTT,CASSLVGGNNQPQHF
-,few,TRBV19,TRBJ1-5,TGTGCCAGTAGTATCCCCGGCAATCAGCCCCAGCATTTT,CASSIPGNQPQHF
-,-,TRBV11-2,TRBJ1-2,TGTGCCAGCAGCTTAGGTGCGCCGGGGGTTGGCTACACCTTC,CASSLGAPGVGYTF